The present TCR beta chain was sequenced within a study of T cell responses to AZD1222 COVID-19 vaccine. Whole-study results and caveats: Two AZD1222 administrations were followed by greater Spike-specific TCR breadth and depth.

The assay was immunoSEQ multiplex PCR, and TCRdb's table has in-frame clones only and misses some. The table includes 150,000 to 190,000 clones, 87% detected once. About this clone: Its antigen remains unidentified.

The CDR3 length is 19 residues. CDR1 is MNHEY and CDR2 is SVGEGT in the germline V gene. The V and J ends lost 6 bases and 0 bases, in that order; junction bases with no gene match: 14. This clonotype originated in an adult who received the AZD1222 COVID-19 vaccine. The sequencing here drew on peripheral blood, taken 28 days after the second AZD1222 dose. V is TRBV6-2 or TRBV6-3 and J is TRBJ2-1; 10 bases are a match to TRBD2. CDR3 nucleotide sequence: TGTGCCAGCAGCGGTCGTACTAGCGGGGCCCCGAGCTCCTACAATGAGCAGTTCTTC. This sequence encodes CASSGRTSGAPSSYNEQFF.